Below, 20 T cell receptor beta chains from the same sample are listed, as sequenced in a study of T cell responses to AZD1222 COVID-19 vaccine (dated by TCRdb to the early 2020s). The meaning of the sample's time point label: baseline before first vaccination. Library prep was done by the immunoSEQ multiplex PCR assay. TCRdb took this table from immuneACCESS and kept in-frame rearrangements with V and J called. Such tables lack part of the clones; where checked against another copy, unresolved V genes explain under half of the gap, and the rest is unexplained. For this sample the table gives around 160,000 clones, of which under 95% were detected only once. The ten largest make up less than 5.5% of the sample. The source material was peripheral blood, sampled on day 0 of AZD1222 vaccination. All receptors come from an adult in good health.

The rearrangement uses TRBV18 and TRBJ1-1; a weak D match, TRBD1 (6 bases). V lost 10 bases and J 1 base, leaving 16 bases between the germline ends. CDR1 and CDR2 from the germline V gene are KGHSH and LQKENI. The CDR3 loop spans 14 amino acids. The CDR3 reads CATFVGGANTEAFF. The CDR3 bases are TGTGCCACCTTTGTAGGGGGTGCGAACACTGAAGCTTTCTTT.

This chain connects TRBV28 to TRBJ2-7; 12 nucleotides line up with TRBD2. With 5 bases clipped from V and 7 bases from J, the junction kept 0 bases outside the gene matches. The CDR3 has 12 residues. Germline V gene lookup returns CDR1 MDHEN and CDR2 SYDVKM. The CDR3 is CASSGTSGEQYF. In DNA, the CDR3 is TGTGCCAGCAGTGGGACTAGCGGGGAGCAGTACTTC.

The chain combines TRBV6-2 or TRBV6-3 with TRBJ2-5; D is unresolved. V was trimmed by 5 bases and J by 3 bases, leaving 16 bases between them. The CDR3 contains 15 residues. The germline V gene has CDR1 MNHEY and CDR2 SVGEGT. The chain's CDR3 is CASSQTVARKETQYF. The CDR3 DNA reads as TGTGCCAGCAGTCAGACTGTGGCTCGAAAAGAGACCCAGTACTTC.

This sequence joins TRBV3-1 (or the pseudogene TRBV3-2) and TRBJ2-2; D possibly uses TRBD1 or TRBD2 (7 bases each). V shed 3 bases and J shed 6 bases, with 23 bases lying between them. In germline, CDR1 is LGHDT, CDR2 YNNKEL (reference sequence). The CDR3 runs 18 residues. The CDR3 reads CASSQGSGGGPYAGELFF. The CDR3 coding sequence is TGTGCCAGCAGCCAGGGGTCAGGGGGAGGGCCGTATGCCGGGGAGCTGTTTTTT.

J is TRBJ2-7 and V is TRBV29-1; the D gene could be TRBD1 or TRBD2 (5 bases each). The CDR3 runs 11 residues. Germline V lookup: CDR1 SQVTM, CDR2 ANQGSEA. The V gene lost 7 bases and the J gene lost 2 bases, with 9 bases spanning the gap. The CDR3 DNA is TGCAGCGCCGGGACCGCCTACGAGCAGTACTTC. Its protein is CSAGTAYEQYF.

This chain links TRBV5-8 with TRBJ2-1, with D possibly matching TRBD1 (6 bases). Germline assignment: CDR1 SGHTS and CDR2 YDEGEE. The CDR3 extends over 16 amino acids. Trimming cost V 0 bases and J 3 bases, with 13 bases left between them. The CDR3 loop reads CASSLEPRGIYNEQFF. Written as DNA, the CDR3 is TGTGCCAGCAGCTTGGAACCCAGGGGTATCTACAATGAGCAGTTCTTC.

The chain links TRBV28 to TRBJ1-3, with D possibly matching TRBD1 (5 bases). Trimming pared 2 bases from V and 4 bases from J, leaving 18 bases between. The CDR3 has 17 residues. CDR1 is MDHEN, CDR2 SYDVKM, per germline. The DNA for the CDR3 is TGTGCCAGCAGTTTACAGGGATTAAGGCGTTCGGGAAACACCATATATTTT. It codes for CASSLQGLRRSGNTIYF.

CDR3 protein: CASTRRLRGQETQYF. CDR3 DNA: TGTGCCAGCACCCGAAGGTTGCGGGGGCAAGAGACCCAGTACTTC. The J gene is TRBJ2-5, the V gene TRBV28, with 7 bases matching TRBD2. The CDR3 has 15 amino acids. Germline CDR1 and CDR2: MDHEN and SYDVKM. Trimming at V came to 7 bases and at J to 2 bases, leaving 10 bases not matched to a gene.

Here the CDR3 DNA reads TGTGCCAGCAGCAGGACAGCTTCCACACCCCTCCACTTT. Amino acid sequence: CASSRTASTPLHF. V gene TRBV5-6 combines with J gene TRBJ1-6; D possibly corresponds to TRBD1 (6 bases). The CDR3 contains 13 residues. Germline V gene sequence: CDR1 SGHDT, CDR2 YYEEEE. V dropped 4 bases and J dropped 11 bases, with 13 bases sitting between them.

The rearrangement links TRBV5-6 to TRBJ2-1; 9 bases agree with TRBD2. After removal of 2 bases from V and 10 bases from J, the junction contained 4 bases not matched to a gene. Germline CDR1 SGHDT, CDR2 YYEEEE. This CDR3 region has 13 residues. The chain's CDR3 is CASSFLAGNEQFF. CDR3 nucleotides: TGTGCCAGCAGCTTCCTAGCGGGAAACGAGCAGTTCTTC.

The genes are TRBV7-9 and TRBJ2-1; no definite D call. CDR3 length equals 12 residues. The V gene lost 1 base and the J gene lost 9 bases, with 7 bases spanning the gap. Germline CDR1 is SEHNR and CDR2 is FQNEAQ (reference sequence). Here the CDR3 reads CASSLERVEQFF. DNA for the CDR3: TGTGCCAGCAGCTTAGAGAGAGTTGAGCAGTTCTTC.

The chain recombines TRBV7-2 with TRBJ1-4; 9 positions match TRBD1. Trimming took 3 bases from V and 7 from J; bases not matched to a gene: 6. Germline CDR1 and CDR2: SGHTA and FQGNSA. CDR3 length: 15 amino acids. The CDR3: CASSLSGTGREKLFF. CDR3 DNA sequence: TGTGCCAGCAGCTTGTCCGGGACAGGGCGTGAAAAACTGTTTTTT. Based on the CDR3 plus reference TRBV7-2 and TRBJ1-4, the full variable domain is GAGVSQSPSNKVTEKGKDVELRCDPISGHTALYWYRQSLGQGLEFLIYFQGNSAPDKSGLPSDRFSAERTGGSVSTLTIQRTQQEDSAVYLCASSLSGTGREKLFFGSGTQLSVL.

The gene calls are TRBV12-5 and TRBJ2-3, with D tentatively TRBD1 (5 bases). The CDR3 consists of 14 residues. The germline gives CDR1 LGHNT, CDR2 FRNRAP. V was trimmed by 6 bases and J by 3 bases, leaving 13 bases between them. Here the CDR3 reads CASGTGLGTDTQYF. CDR3 nucleotides: TGTGCTAGTGGCACAGGTTTAGGGACAGATACGCAGTATTTT.

In its sample, this clone was seen a few times. V is TRBV19 and J is TRBJ2-1, with TRBD2 as a possible D gene (6 bases). Trimming left V 3 bases short and J 4 bases short, with 10 bases between. The CDR3 length is 14 residues. CDR1 is LNHDA and CDR2 is SQIVND in the germline V gene (reference sequence). CDR3 sequence reads: CASSMWGEYNEQFF. The CDR3 DNA follows: TGTGCCAGTAGTATGTGGGGGGAGTACAATGAGCAGTTCTTC.

This clone was observed once. This may arise from a read error, as a much more abundant clone is one base away. As DNA, the CDR3 is TGTGCCAGCAGTCGACAGGTAGGAGCGGGAAACGAGCAGTACTTC. Translated: CASSRQVGAGNEQYF. The chain couples TRBV7-2 to TRBJ2-7; the D gene is possibly TRBD2 (7 bases). Germline-derived CDR1 and CDR2 are SGHTA and FQGNSA. V lost 6 bases, J lost 5 bases, and 20 bases lay in between. The CDR3 spans 15 residues.

This chain joins TRBV24-1 and TRBJ2-1, with D perhaps TRBD2 (7 bases). CDR1 and CDR2 (germline): KGHDR, SFDVKD. Trimming took off 9 bases at V and 2 bases at J, with 13 bases between the two ends. This CDR3 contains 14 residues. This CDR3 reads CATGGGEAYNEQFF. The CDR3 region has the DNA TGTGCCACCGGAGGGGGGGAGGCCTACAATGAGCAGTTCTTC.

The chain uses TRBV29-1 and TRBJ1-2; 7 bases agree with TRBD1. V was pared by 6 bases and J by 7 bases, with 17 bases of the junction left unmatched. Germline CDR1 and CDR2: SQVTM and ANQGSEA. This CDR3 comprises 15 residues. This chain's CDR3 is CSVEQGKGGWGGYTF. The CDR3 bases are TGCAGCGTGGAACAGGGGAAAGGGGGTTGGGGTGGCTACACCTTC. Complete variable domain (other parts from reference TRBV29-1 and TRBJ1-2): SAVISQKPSRDICQRGTSLTIQCQVDSQVTMMFWYRQQPGQSLTLIATANQGSEATYESGFVIDKFPISRPNLTFSTLTVSNMSPEDSSIYLCSVEQGKGGWGGYTFGSGTRLTVV.

The V call is TRBV10-3, the J call TRBJ2-7; D unclear. Germline assignment: CDR1 ENHRY and CDR2 SYGVKD. The CDR3 sequence is 13 residues long. Trimming shortened V by 8 bases and J by 2 bases, and 13 bases separated the two germline ends. The CDR3 is CAIVSSIAYEQYF. The CDR3 coding sequence is TGTGCCATCGTGTCGTCCATCGCCTACGAGCAGTACTTC.

The chain recombines TRBV19 with TRBJ2-1; 10 bases map to TRBD2. The junction had 10 bases not matched to a gene; V was cut back by 5 bases and J by 6 bases. The CDR3 is 16 residues long. Looked up from germline, CDR1 is LNHDA and CDR2 is SQIVND (reference sequence). CDR3 sequence: CASSSPGASGGNEQFF. CDR3 in DNA: TGTGCCAGTAGTTCCCCCGGTGCTAGCGGGGGCAATGAGCAGTTCTTC.

With respect to this clone: Other DNA sequences of this sample code for an identical CDR3. The rearrangement uses TRBV20-1 and TRBJ2-7; D unresolved. Between the trimmed V and J ends, which lost 6 bases and 5 bases, there was a span of 8 bases. This CDR3 comprises 10 residues. The V gene's germline CDR1 is DFQATT and CDR2 SNEGSKA (reference sequence). CDR3 DNA: TGCAGTGCGCAAGAAAACGAGCAGTACTTC. Residues: CSAQENEQYF.